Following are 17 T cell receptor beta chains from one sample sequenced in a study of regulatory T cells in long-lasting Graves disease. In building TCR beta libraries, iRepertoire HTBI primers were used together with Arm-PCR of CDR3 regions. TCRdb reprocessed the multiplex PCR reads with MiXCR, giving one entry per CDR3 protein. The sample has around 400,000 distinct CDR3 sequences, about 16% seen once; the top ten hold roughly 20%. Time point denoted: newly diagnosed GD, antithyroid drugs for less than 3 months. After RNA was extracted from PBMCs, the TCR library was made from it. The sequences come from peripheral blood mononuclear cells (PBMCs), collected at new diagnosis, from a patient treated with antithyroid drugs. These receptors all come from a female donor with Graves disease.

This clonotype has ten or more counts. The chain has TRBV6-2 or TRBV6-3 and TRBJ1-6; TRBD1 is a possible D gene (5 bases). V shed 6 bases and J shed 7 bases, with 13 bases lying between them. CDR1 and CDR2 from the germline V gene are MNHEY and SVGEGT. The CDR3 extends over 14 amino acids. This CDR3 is CASSPMGGNSPLHF. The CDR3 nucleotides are TGTGCCAGCAGCCCCATGGGGGGGAATTCACCCCTCCACTTT.

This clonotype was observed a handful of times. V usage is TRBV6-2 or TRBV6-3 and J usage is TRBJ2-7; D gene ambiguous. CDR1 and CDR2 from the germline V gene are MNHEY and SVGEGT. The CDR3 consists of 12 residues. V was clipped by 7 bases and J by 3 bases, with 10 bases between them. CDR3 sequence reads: CASTSGGYEQYF. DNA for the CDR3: TGTGCCAGCACCAGTGGTGGCTACGAGCAGTACTTC.

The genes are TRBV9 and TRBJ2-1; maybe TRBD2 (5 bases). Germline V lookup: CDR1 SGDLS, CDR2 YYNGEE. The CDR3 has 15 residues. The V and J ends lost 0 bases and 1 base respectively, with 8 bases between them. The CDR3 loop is CASSVERVSYNEQFF. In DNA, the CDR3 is TGTGCCAGCAGCGTAGAGAGGGTTTCCTACAATGAGCAGTTCTTC.

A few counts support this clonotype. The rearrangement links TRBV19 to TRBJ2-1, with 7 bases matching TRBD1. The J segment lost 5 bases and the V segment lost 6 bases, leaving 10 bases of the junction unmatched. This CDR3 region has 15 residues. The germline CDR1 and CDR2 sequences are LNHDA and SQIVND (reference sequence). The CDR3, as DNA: TGTGCCAGTAGCAAAGGGGGACAGCGAAACAATGAGCAGTTCTTC. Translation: CASSKGGQRNNEQFF.

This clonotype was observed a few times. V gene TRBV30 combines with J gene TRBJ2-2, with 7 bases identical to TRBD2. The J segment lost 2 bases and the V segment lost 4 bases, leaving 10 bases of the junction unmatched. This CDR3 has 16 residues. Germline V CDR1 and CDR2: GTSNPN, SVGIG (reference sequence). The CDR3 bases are TGTGCCTGGACTGACCTTAGCGGGTTTAACACCGGGGAGCTGTTTTTT. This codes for CAWTDLSGFNTGELFF.

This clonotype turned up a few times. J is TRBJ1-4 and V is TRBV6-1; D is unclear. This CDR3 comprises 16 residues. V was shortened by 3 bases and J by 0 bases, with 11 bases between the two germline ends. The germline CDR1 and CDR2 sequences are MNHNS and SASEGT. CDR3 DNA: TGTGCCAGCAGTGAGGACCGGAGGGCAACTAATGAAAAACTGTTTTTT. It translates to CASSEDRRATNEKLFF.

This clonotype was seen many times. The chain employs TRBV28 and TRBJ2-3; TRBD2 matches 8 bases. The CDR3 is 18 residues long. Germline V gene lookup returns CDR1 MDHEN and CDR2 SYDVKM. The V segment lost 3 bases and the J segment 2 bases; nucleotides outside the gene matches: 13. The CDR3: CASSFSPAGGPSTDTQYF. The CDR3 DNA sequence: TGTGCCAGCAGTTTTTCCCCCGCGGGAGGCCCTTCCACAGATACGCAGTATTTT.

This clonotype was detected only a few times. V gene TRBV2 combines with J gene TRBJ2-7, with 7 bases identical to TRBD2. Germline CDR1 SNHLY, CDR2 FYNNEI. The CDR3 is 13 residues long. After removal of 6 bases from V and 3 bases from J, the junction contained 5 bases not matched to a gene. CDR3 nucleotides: TGTGCCAGCAGGCAGCGGGGCTACTACGAGCAGTACTTC. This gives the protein CASRQRGYYEQYF.

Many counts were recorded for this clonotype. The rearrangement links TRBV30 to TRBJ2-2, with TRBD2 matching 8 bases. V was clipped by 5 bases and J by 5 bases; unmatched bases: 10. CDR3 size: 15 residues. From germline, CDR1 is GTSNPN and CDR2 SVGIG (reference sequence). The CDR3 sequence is CAWVPGGAGTGELFF. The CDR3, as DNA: TGTGCCTGGGTGCCCGGGGGGGCAGGGACCGGGGAGCTGTTTTTT.

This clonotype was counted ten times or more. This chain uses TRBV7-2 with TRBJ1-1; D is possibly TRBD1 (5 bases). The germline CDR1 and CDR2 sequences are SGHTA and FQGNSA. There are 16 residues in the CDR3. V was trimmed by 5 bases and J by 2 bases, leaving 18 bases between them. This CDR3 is CASSPTRQRHNTEAFF. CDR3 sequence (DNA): TGTGCCAGCAGCCCTACTCGACAGAGACATAACACTGAAGCTTTCTTT.

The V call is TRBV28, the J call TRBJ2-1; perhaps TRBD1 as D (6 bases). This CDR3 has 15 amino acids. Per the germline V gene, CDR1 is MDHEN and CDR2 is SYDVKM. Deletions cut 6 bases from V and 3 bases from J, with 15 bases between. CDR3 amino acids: CASRVSLGHYNEQFF. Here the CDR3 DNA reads TGTGCCAGCAGGGTTAGCCTGGGACACTACAATGAGCAGTTCTTC.

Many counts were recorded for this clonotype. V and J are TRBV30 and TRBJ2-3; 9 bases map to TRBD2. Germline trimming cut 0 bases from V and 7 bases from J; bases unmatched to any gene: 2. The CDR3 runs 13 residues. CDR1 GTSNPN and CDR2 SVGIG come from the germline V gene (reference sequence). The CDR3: CAWSVLAGNTQYF. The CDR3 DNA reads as TGTGCCTGGAGTGTTCTAGCGGGAAATACGCAGTATTTT.

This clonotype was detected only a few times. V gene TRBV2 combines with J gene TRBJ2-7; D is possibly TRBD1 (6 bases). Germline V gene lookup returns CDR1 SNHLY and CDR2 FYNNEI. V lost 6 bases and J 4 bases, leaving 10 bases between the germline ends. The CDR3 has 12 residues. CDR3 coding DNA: TGTGCCAGCAGATATACAGGGTACGAGCAGTACTTC. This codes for CASRYTGYEQYF. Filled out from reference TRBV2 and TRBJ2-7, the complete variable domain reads EPEVTQTPSHQVTQMGQEVILRCVPISNHLYFYWYRQILGQKVEFLVSFYNNEISEKSEIFDDQFSVERPDGSNFTLKIRSTKLEDSAMYFCASRYTGYEQYFGPGTRLTVT.

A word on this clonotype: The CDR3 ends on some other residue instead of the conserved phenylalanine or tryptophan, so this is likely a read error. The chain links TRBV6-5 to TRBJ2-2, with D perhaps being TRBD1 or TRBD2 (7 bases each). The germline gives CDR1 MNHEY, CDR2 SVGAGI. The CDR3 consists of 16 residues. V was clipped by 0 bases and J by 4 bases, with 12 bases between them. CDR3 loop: CASSYSIRGGTGELFS. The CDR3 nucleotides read TGTGCCAGCAGTTACTCGATCAGGGGGGGCACCGGGGAGCTGTTTTCT.

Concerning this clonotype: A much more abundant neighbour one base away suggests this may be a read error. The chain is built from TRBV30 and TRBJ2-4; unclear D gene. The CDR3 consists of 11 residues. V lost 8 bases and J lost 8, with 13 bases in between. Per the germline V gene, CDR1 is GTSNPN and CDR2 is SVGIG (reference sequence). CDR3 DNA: TGTGCCCGGAAGCGAGCGCACATTCAGTACTTC. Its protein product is CARKRAHIQYF. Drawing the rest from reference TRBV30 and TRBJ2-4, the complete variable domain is SQTIHQWPATLVQPVGSPLSLECTVEGTSNPNLYWYRQAAGRGLQLLFYSVGIGQISSEVPQNLSASRPQDRQFILSSKKLLLSDSGFYLCARKRAHIQYFGAGTRLSVL.

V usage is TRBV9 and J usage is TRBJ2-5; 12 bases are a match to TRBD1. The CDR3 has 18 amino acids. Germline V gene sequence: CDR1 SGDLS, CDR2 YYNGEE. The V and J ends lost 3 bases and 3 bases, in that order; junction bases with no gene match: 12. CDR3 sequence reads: CASSASGTGGEMEETQYF. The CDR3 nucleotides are TGTGCCAGCAGCGCCTCCGGGACAGGGGGCGAGATGGAAGAGACCCAGTACTTC.

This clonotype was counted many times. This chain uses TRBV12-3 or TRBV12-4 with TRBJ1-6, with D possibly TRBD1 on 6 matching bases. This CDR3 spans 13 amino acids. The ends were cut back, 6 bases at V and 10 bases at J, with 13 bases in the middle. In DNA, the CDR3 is TGTGCCAGCAGACGGACAGTCAACTCACCCCTCCACTTT. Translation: CASRRTVNSPLHF.